The 13 T cell receptor beta chains below were found in one sample sequenced in a study of shared clonotypes between healthy human individuals. Profiled with immunoSEQ multiplex PCR; TCRdb holds only in-frame clones, not every one. This sample yields about 1.5 million clones, of which over 95% are seen a single time; over 1% belongs to the top ten. Sample: naive CD4+ T cells sorted from blood. Subset defined: CD45RA+ positively selected. Receptors originate from a man between 25 and 39 years old in good health.

The chain employs TRBV7-3 and TRBJ2-3; 9 nucleotides agree with TRBD2. Trimming at V came to 4 bases and at J to 1 base, leaving 3 bases not matched to a gene. The CDR3 loop spans 15 amino acids. Germline CDR1 and CDR2: SGHTA and FQGTGA. The CDR3 coding sequence is TGTGCCAGCAGCTCCCGCGGGAGGGGCACAGATACGCAGTATTTT. Its protein product is CASSSRGRGTDTQYF.

The chain joins TRBV18 to TRBJ2-3, with D perhaps matching TRBD2 (6 bases). Germline V lookup: CDR1 KGHSH, CDR2 LQKENI. Deletions cut 2 bases from V and 4 bases from J, with 13 bases between. The CDR3 covers 15 residues. CDR3 amino acids: CASSPMVAGSDTQYF. For the CDR3, the DNA is TGTGCCAGCTCACCAATGGTTGCGGGATCAGATACGCAGTATTTT.

V gene TRBV30 combines with J gene TRBJ1-4, with 8 positions matching TRBD1. Germline V gene data show CDR1 as GTSNPN and CDR2 as SVGIG (reference sequence). This CDR3 contains 15 residues. V lost 2 bases, J lost 7 bases, and 9 bases stayed unmatched. CDR3 residues: CAWSLNQGAGEKLFF. The CDR3 nucleotides read TGTGCCTGGAGTCTGAATCAGGGGGCCGGTGAAAAACTGTTTTTT. The complete variable domain, with remaining parts taken from reference TRBV30 and TRBJ1-4, reads SQTIHQWPATLVQPVGSPLSLECTVEGTSNPNLYWYRQAAGRGLQLLFYSVGIGQISSEVPQNLSASRPQDRQFILSSKKLLLSDSGFYLCAWSLNQGAGEKLFFGSGTQLSVL.

The chain recombines TRBV28 with TRBJ2-5, with D possibly being TRBD1 or TRBD2 (5 bases each). V was shortened by 8 bases and J by 4 bases, with 14 bases between the two germline ends. The CDR3 runs 13 residues. The germline gives CDR1 MDHEN, CDR2 SYDVKM. CDR3 loop: CASSSWDRETQYF. CDR3 nucleotide sequence: TGTGCCAGCTCCTCCTGGGACCGAGAGACCCAGTACTTC.

This chain links TRBV5-1 with TRBJ2-7; 7 positions match TRBD1. V was pared by 4 bases and J by 3 bases, with 7 bases of the junction left unmatched. In germline, CDR1 is SGHRS, CDR2 YFSETQ. The CDR3 contains 14 residues. The CDR3 sequence is CASSLTGDYYEQYF. The CDR3 nucleotides are TGCGCCAGCAGCCTAACAGGGGATTACTACGAGCAGTACTTC.

This rearrangement joins TRBV6-5 to TRBJ1-5; TRBD1 matches 9 bases. Germline V gives CDR1 MNHEY, CDR2 SVGAGI. The V gene end was trimmed by 6 bases and the J gene end by 5 bases; junction bases not matched to a gene: 2. This CDR3 region has 13 residues. In DNA, the CDR3 is TGTGCCAGCAGCTGGGACAGGGATCAGCCCCAGCATTTT. Amino acid sequence: CASSWDRDQPQHF.

DNA for the CDR3: TGTGCCAGCAGGCCAGGGGGCAAGGTCTACAATGAGCAGTTCTTC. Translated: CASRPGGKVYNEQFF. The V call is TRBV6-5, the J call TRBJ2-1, with TRBD1 matching over 8 bases. The CDR3 is 15 residues long. The germline CDR1 and CDR2 sequences are MNHEY and SVGAGI. J lost 3 bases, V lost 6 bases, and 7 bases had no gene match.

The V call is TRBV7-9, the J call TRBJ2-1, with D hard to call. Germline CDR1 SEHNR, CDR2 FQNEAQ (reference sequence). CDR3 length: 14 amino acids. The V gene lost 2 bases and the J gene lost 5 bases, with 10 bases spanning the gap. In DNA form, the CDR3 reads TGTGCCAGCAGCTTACGGTCCATCGACAATGAGCAGTTCTTC. Encoded protein: CASSLRSIDNEQFF.

V usage is TRBV29-1 and J usage is TRBJ2-1, with TRBD2 matching 13 bases. The germline gives CDR1 SQVTM, CDR2 ANQGSEA. The CDR3 consists of 14 residues. With 6 bases clipped from V and 7 bases from J, the junction kept 6 bases outside the gene matches. The CDR3 DNA reads TGCAGCGTCCGACTAGCGGGAGGAGGTAATGAGCAGTTCTTC. As protein: CSVRLAGGGNEQFF.

This clone showed up just once. The rearrangement links TRBV9 to TRBJ1-1; D call uncertain. The germline V gene has CDR1 SGDLS and CDR2 YYNGEE. This CDR3 is 13 amino acids long. V was shortened by 3 bases and J by 1 base, with 7 bases between the two germline ends. The CDR3 loop is CASSEWGNTEAFF. In DNA form, the CDR3 reads TGTGCCAGCAGCGAATGGGGGAACACTGAAGCTTTCTTT.

J is TRBJ2-7 and V is TRBV10-3; TRBD2 matches at 12 bases. V lost 4 bases to trimming and J lost 5 bases; unmatched junction nucleotides: 6. The length of the CDR3 is 15 residues. In germline, CDR1 is ENHRY, CDR2 SYGVKD. The CDR3 DNA sequence: TGTGCCATCAGTGGTCGGACTAGCGGGAACAACGAGCAGTACTTC. As protein: CAISGRTSGNNEQYF.

The chain couples TRBV7-2 to TRBJ2-7, with D perhaps TRBD1 or TRBD2 (5 bases each). The CDR3 is 14 amino acids. V was shortened by 6 bases and J by 2 bases, with 14 bases between the two germline ends. Germline V gene data show CDR1 as SGHTA and CDR2 as FQGNSA. CDR3 in amino acids: CASSLRDHTYEQYF. CDR3 bases: TGTGCCAGCAGTCTCCGGGACCATACCTACGAGCAGTACTTC.

The chain uses TRBV5-4 and TRBJ1-2; possible D gene TRBD1, 6 bases. There are 15 residues in the CDR3. CDR1 and CDR2 from the germline V gene are SGHNT and YYREEE (reference sequence). V was cut by 4 bases and J by 7 bases, with 20 bases left in between. For the CDR3, the DNA is TGTGCCAGCAGCACCCCGGGCGGGGGGGCGCTTGGCTACACCTTC. Translated, it gives CASSTPGGGALGYTF.